A selection of T cell receptor beta chains follows, all from one sample in a study of regulatory and conventional T cells in RAG deficiency. Generated by immunoSEQ multiplex PCR, the TCRdb table keeps only in-frame clones and is missing some. This sample has roughly 8,100 clones, with more than 75% found just once. The data also belong to a second study, concerning regulatory T cells.

Input material: CD8+ T cells sorted from blood. These receptors all stem from a human donor in good health. Each CDR3 is given with its conserved first and last residue. A D gene is named only where the DNA matches it firmly. Rows give clone size only sometimes, using once, few, many, or a class for an expanded clone.

CDR3nt: TGTGCCAGCAGGCCCCTAGCGGGAGAGCAGTACTTC; CDR3aa: CASRPLAGEQYF; j_gene: TRBJ2-7; abundance: -; v_gene: TRBV6-1; d_gene: TRBD2
CDR3nt: TGTGCCAGCAGACCTAGTGCATATGGCTCCTACGAGCAGTACTTC; CDR3aa: CASRPSAYGSYEQYF; j_gene: TRBJ2-7; abundance: -; v_gene: TRBV6-1; d_gene: -
CDR3nt: TGTGCCAGCAGCCCAGACAGAAGGTCGGCTGAAGCTTTCTTT; CDR3aa: CASSPDRRSAEAFF; j_gene: TRBJ1-1; abundance: -; v_gene: TRBV7-8; d_gene: -
CDR3nt: TGTGCCAGCAGTTCGCGGGGAAAGGGTCAGACCCAGTACTTC; CDR3aa: CASSSRGKGQTQYF; j_gene: TRBJ2-5; abundance: -; v_gene: TRBV6-6; d_gene: -
CDR3nt: TGTGCCAGCAAATGGGAGAACATGAACACTGAAGCTTTCTTT; CDR3aa: CASKWENMNTEAFF; j_gene: TRBJ1-1; abundance: -; v_gene: TRBV5-5; d_gene: -
CDR3nt: TGTGCCAGTAGTATCGTCACCTTGGGGAATTCACCCCTCCACTTT; CDR3aa: CASSIVTLGNSPLHF; j_gene: TRBJ1-6; abundance: once; v_gene: TRBV19; d_gene: -
CDR3nt: TGTGCCAGTAGTCAGGCTAACACTGAAGCTTTCTTT; CDR3aa: CASSQANTEAFF; j_gene: TRBJ1-1; abundance: -; v_gene: TRBV19; d_gene: -
CDR3nt: TGTGCCAGCAGCCGCTCCGGGTTTGGAGGCTACACCTTC; CDR3aa: CASSRSGFGGYTF; j_gene: TRBJ1-2; abundance: -; v_gene: TRBV7-6; d_gene: -
CDR3nt: TGTGCCAGCAGCCCGGGACAGGGGCTTAATGGCTACACCTTC; CDR3aa: CASSPGQGLNGYTF; j_gene: TRBJ1-2; abundance: -; v_gene: TRBV14; d_gene: TRBD1
CDR3nt: TGTGCCAGCAGCTTATTCGGGACTAGCGGGAGCCTCGGGTGGAATGAGCAGTTCTTC; CDR3aa: CASSLFGTSGSLGWNEQFF; j_gene: TRBJ2-1; abundance: -; v_gene: TRBV7-9; d_gene: TRBD2
CDR3nt: TGTGCCACCAGCAGAGGACAGGGGGCAGATACGCAGTATTTT; CDR3aa: CATSRGQGADTQYF; j_gene: TRBJ2-3; abundance: -; v_gene: TRBV15; d_gene: TRBD1
CDR3nt: TGTGCCAGCAGCGGGACTAGTAACAATGAGCAGTTCTTC; CDR3aa: CASSGTSNNEQFF; j_gene: TRBJ2-1; abundance: -; v_gene: TRBV5-4; d_gene: TRBD2
CDR3nt: TGTGCCAGCAGCGGCGGAGCCTCTGGAAACACCATATATTTT; CDR3aa: CASSGGASGNTIYF; j_gene: TRBJ1-3; abundance: -; v_gene: TRBV7-9; d_gene: -
CDR3nt: TGTGCCAGCAGCCGGGGTGAGGGGCACTATGGCTACACCTTC; CDR3aa: CASSRGEGHYGYTF; j_gene: TRBJ1-2; abundance: once; v_gene: TRBV7-9; d_gene: -
CDR3nt: TGTGCCAGCGCCGAGCTCCGGGACTGGCACTACGAGCAGTACTTC; CDR3aa: CASAELRDWHYEQYF; j_gene: TRBJ2-7; abundance: few; v_gene: TRBV2; d_gene: -
CDR3nt: TGTGCCAGCAGTTTAGGAAATCAGCCCCAGCATTTT; CDR3aa: CASSLGNQPQHF; j_gene: TRBJ1-5; abundance: -; v_gene: TRBV27; d_gene: -
CDR3nt: TGTGCCGGAGGGGGCGGGAGATCGGCCGAGCAGTACTTC; CDR3aa: CAGGGGRSAEQYF; j_gene: TRBJ2-7; abundance: large; v_gene: TRBV2; d_gene: -
CDR3nt: TGTGCCAGCAGCTTGGAGGGGGGCCGCGAAAAACTGTTTTTT; CDR3aa: CASSLEGGREKLFF; j_gene: TRBJ1-4; abundance: -; v_gene: TRBV7-9; d_gene: -
CDR3nt: TGTGCCAGCAGCTTAGTAGGGGCTAGCGGGGAGCTTAACACCGGGGAGCTGTTTTTT; CDR3aa: CASSLVGASGELNTGELFF; j_gene: TRBJ2-2; abundance: once; v_gene: TRBV7-8; d_gene: TRBD2
CDR3nt: TGTGCCAGTAGTATGTCAGGGTTGGGTCAGCCCCAGCATTTT; CDR3aa: CASSMSGLGQPQHF; j_gene: TRBJ1-5; abundance: -; v_gene: TRBV19; d_gene: -
CDR3nt: TGTGCCAGCAGTTTAGGGGACAGATACGAGCAGTACTTC; CDR3aa: CASSLGDRYEQYF; j_gene: TRBJ2-7; abundance: -; v_gene: TRBV27; d_gene: TRBD1
CDR3nt: TGTGCCAGCAGCTCTCAGGACAGGGAAGTGAACACTGAAGCTTTCTTT; CDR3aa: CASSSQDREVNTEAFF; j_gene: TRBJ1-1; abundance: -; v_gene: TRBV11-3; d_gene: TRBD1
CDR3nt: TGCGCCAGCAGCCCTCGGGACTCGGCAAATGAGCAGTTCTTC; CDR3aa: CASSPRDSANEQFF; j_gene: TRBJ2-1; abundance: -; v_gene: TRBV5-1; d_gene: -
CDR3nt: TGTGCCAGCAGCGGACGGGACAGGGAACGGTACAATGAGCAGTTCTTC; CDR3aa: CASSGRDRERYNEQFF; j_gene: TRBJ2-1; abundance: -; v_gene: TRBV7-9; d_gene: TRBD1
CDR3nt: TGTGCCAGCAGCACAGGGACGGCCTCGCTGAACACTGAAGCTTTCTTT; CDR3aa: CASSTGTASLNTEAFF; j_gene: TRBJ1-1; abundance: -; v_gene: TRBV4-2; d_gene: -
CDR3nt: TGTGCCAGCAGCCTCAACCGGGACGGATCCACAGATACGCAGTATTTT; CDR3aa: CASSLNRDGSTDTQYF; j_gene: TRBJ2-3; abundance: few; v_gene: TRBV9; d_gene: -
CDR3nt: TGCGCCAGCAGCCAGCTGGGACAGGGTGATAATTCACCCCTCCACTTT; CDR3aa: CASSQLGQGDNSPLHF; j_gene: TRBJ1-6; abundance: -; v_gene: TRBV4-1; d_gene: TRBD1
CDR3nt: TGTGCCAGCAGCAAACTAGCGGGAGGGCCCCGGGACGAGCAGTACTTC; CDR3aa: CASSKLAGGPRDEQYF; j_gene: TRBJ2-7; abundance: -; v_gene: TRBV21-1; d_gene: -
CDR3nt: TGTGCCAGCAGCGAACAGGGGATCACCATGAACACTGAAGCTTTCTTT; CDR3aa: CASSEQGITMNTEAFF; j_gene: TRBJ1-1; abundance: -; v_gene: TRBV9; d_gene: TRBD1
CDR3nt: TGCGCCAGCAGTTCCGGGACAGGGGGCCTAGGTGAAAAACTGTTTTTT; CDR3aa: CASSSGTGGLGEKLFF; j_gene: TRBJ1-4; abundance: -; v_gene: TRBV10-2; d_gene: TRBD1
CDR3nt: TGTGCCAAACCCCGGGGGCGCATGAACACTGAAGCTTTCTTT; CDR3aa: CAKPRGRMNTEAFF; j_gene: TRBJ1-1; abundance: -; v_gene: TRBV2; d_gene: -
CDR3nt: TGTGCCAGCAGCTTAAGGGGGCTTGCCAAAAACATTCAGTACTTC; CDR3aa: CASSLRGLAKNIQYF; j_gene: TRBJ2-4; abundance: -; v_gene: TRBV11-2; d_gene: TRBD1
CDR3nt: TGTGCCAGCAGTCCTTTTCGGGGGTCTGGCACAGATACGCAGTATTTT; CDR3aa: CASSPFRGSGTDTQYF; j_gene: TRBJ2-3; abundance: -; v_gene: TRBV28; d_gene: -
CDR3nt: TGTGCCAGCGGTCCATACGGAGCTTTCTTT; CDR3aa: CASGPYGAFF; j_gene: TRBJ1-1; abundance: -; v_gene: TRBV9; d_gene: -
CDR3nt: TGTGCCAGCAGCTTAGGGAAGGGAGGGACTGAAGCTTTCTTT; CDR3aa: CASSLGKGGTEAFF; j_gene: TRBJ1-1; abundance: -; v_gene: TRBV13; d_gene: -
CDR3nt: TGTGCCAGCAGTGTATTACGGCGGGGGGACAATGAGCAGTTCTTC; CDR3aa: CASSVLRRGDNEQFF; j_gene: TRBJ2-1; abundance: once; v_gene: TRBV6-1; d_gene: TRBD2
CDR3nt: TGTGCCAGCAGATGGGGGAGGGAGCAGTACTTC; CDR3aa: CASRWGREQYF; j_gene: TRBJ2-7; abundance: -; v_gene: TRBV27; d_gene: -
CDR3nt: TGTGCTAGCAGCTCATCCCCGGGACAGCAAGAGACCCAGTACTTC; CDR3aa: CASSSSPGQQETQYF; j_gene: TRBJ2-5; abundance: -; v_gene: TRBV7-7; d_gene: TRBD1
CDR3nt: TGTGCCAGCAGCCCAGGGGGGGCGGAGGGAAGCTCCTACAATGAGCAGTTCTTC; CDR3aa: CASSPGGAEGSSYNEQFF; j_gene: TRBJ2-1; abundance: -; v_gene: TRBV11-2; d_gene: -
CDR3nt: TGCGCCAGCAGCTTTCTTACCGGGAGGGCCCTAGACAATGAGCAGTTCTTC; CDR3aa: CASSFLTGRALDNEQFF; j_gene: TRBJ2-1; abundance: once; v_gene: TRBV5-1; d_gene: TRBD2
CDR3nt: TGTGCCAGCAGCCAAGGGACTAGCGGGAGCCAGTACAATGAGCAGTTCTTC; CDR3aa: CASSQGTSGSQYNEQFF; j_gene: TRBJ2-1; abundance: once; v_gene: TRBV7-9; d_gene: TRBD2
CDR3nt: TGTGCCAGCAGCGGACCCGGGAGAAACAATGAGCAGTTCTTC; CDR3aa: CASSGPGRNNEQFF; j_gene: TRBJ2-1; abundance: -; v_gene: TRBV9; d_gene: -
CDR3nt: TGTGCCACCAGCAACCACTGGACTAGCGGGGGGGCCACTTTGTCAGATACGCAGTATTTT; CDR3aa: CATSNHWTSGGATLSDTQYF; j_gene: TRBJ2-3; abundance: -; v_gene: TRBV15; d_gene: TRBD2
CDR3nt: TGCGCCAGCAGCCCGTCCGGGGCGTACAATGAGCAGTTCTTC; CDR3aa: CASSPSGAYNEQFF; j_gene: TRBJ2-1; abundance: few; v_gene: TRBV5-1; d_gene: -
CDR3nt: TGTGCCAGCAGTTACTGGGCTAGCAATCAGCCCCAGCATTTT; CDR3aa: CASSYWASNQPQHF; j_gene: TRBJ1-5; abundance: few; v_gene: TRBV6-6; d_gene: -
CDR3nt: TGCGCCAGCAGCCAAGATAGAGGGGGGATTGAGACCCAGTACTTC; CDR3aa: CASSQDRGGIETQYF; j_gene: TRBJ2-5; abundance: few; v_gene: TRBV4-1; d_gene: -
CDR3nt: TGTGCCAGCTCACTCATGACAGACACAGATACGCAGTATTTT; CDR3aa: CASSLMTDTDTQYF; j_gene: TRBJ2-3; abundance: -; v_gene: TRBV18; d_gene: -
CDR3nt: TGTGCCAGCAGCTTGGATGGACAGCACTATGGCTACACCTTC; CDR3aa: CASSLDGQHYGYTF; j_gene: TRBJ1-2; abundance: -; v_gene: TRBV5-4; d_gene: -
CDR3nt: TGCGCCAGCAGCTTTTTTACCGGGAGGTTAGCGGATGAGCAGTTCTTC; CDR3aa: CASSFFTGRLADEQFF; j_gene: TRBJ2-1; abundance: -; v_gene: TRBV5-1; d_gene: TRBD2
CDR3nt: TGTGCCAGCAGCTTAGTGACGGGGGGGTTAGATACGCAGTATTTT; CDR3aa: CASSLVTGGLDTQYF; j_gene: TRBJ2-3; abundance: -; v_gene: TRBV7-9; d_gene: TRBD2
CDR3nt: TGTGCCAGCAGCTTAACTAATGAAAAACTGTTTTTT; CDR3aa: CASSLTNEKLFF; j_gene: TRBJ1-4; abundance: -; v_gene: TRBV7-9; d_gene: -
CDR3nt: TGTGCCAGCAGCGGGGTAGGAGTTTACAATGAGCAGTTCTTC; CDR3aa: CASSGVGVYNEQFF; j_gene: TRBJ2-1; abundance: few; v_gene: TRBV7-9; d_gene: -
CDR3nt: TGCAGTGCTGGGAGGGGGTACGAGCAGTACTTC; CDR3aa: CSAGRGYEQYF; j_gene: TRBJ2-7; abundance: -; v_gene: TRBV20-1; d_gene: -